This T cell receptor beta chain was identified during a study of T cells in Graves' hyperthyroidism and ophthalmopathy. The sample holds a few counts of this clonotype. The CDR3 consists of 14 residues. V was pared by 5 bases and J by 3 bases, with 13 bases between. In germline, CDR1 is LNHDA, CDR2 SQIVND (reference sequence). TCR beta CDR3 regions were amplified from RNA. First-round RT-PCR of the TCR CDR3 relied on the HTBI primer set. TCRdb re-called the multiplex PCR reads through MiXCR, storing one row per CDR3 protein. Of under 300,000 distinct CDR3 sequences in the sample, about an eighth were seen once. Hyperthyroidism, newly diagnosed and lasting under 2 months, affected patients aged 18 to 65.

This chain connects TRBV19 to TRBJ1-1; the D is unclear. Sequencing input: blood. The TCR was taken from a woman aged 25 to 39 with Graves' hyperthyroidism that later progressed to Graves' ophthalmopathy. DNA for the CDR3: TGTGCCAGTAGTGCCAGGTGGCTCGACACTGAAGCTTTCTTT. Its protein is CASSARWLDTEAFF.